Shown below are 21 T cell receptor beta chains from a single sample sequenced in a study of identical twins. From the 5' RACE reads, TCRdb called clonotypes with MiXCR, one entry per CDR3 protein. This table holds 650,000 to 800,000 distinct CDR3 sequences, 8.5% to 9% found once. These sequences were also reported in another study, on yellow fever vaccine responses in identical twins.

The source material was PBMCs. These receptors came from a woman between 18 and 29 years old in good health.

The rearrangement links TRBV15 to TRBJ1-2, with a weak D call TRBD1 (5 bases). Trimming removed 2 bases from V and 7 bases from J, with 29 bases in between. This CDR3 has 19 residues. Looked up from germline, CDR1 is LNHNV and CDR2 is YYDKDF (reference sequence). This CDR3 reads CATSRFNPSGAAGLGGYTF. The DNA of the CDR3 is TGTGCCACCAGCAGATTTAACCCAAGTGGGGCGGCAGGTCTGGGTGGCTACACCTTC.

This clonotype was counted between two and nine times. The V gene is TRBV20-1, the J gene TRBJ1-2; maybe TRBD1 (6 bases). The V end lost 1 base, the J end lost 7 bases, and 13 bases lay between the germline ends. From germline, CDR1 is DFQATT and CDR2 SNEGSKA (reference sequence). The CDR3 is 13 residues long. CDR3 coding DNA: TGCAGTGCTAGAGCCCTGACGGGGGCTGGCTACACCTTC. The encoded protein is CSARALTGAGYTF.

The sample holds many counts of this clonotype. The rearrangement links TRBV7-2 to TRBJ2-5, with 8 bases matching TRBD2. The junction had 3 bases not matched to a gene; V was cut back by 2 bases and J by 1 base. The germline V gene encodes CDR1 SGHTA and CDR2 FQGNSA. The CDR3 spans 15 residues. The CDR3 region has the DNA TGTGCCAGCAGCTTACGGGGGGGACCCCAAGAGACCCAGTACTTC. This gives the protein CASSLRGGPQETQYF.

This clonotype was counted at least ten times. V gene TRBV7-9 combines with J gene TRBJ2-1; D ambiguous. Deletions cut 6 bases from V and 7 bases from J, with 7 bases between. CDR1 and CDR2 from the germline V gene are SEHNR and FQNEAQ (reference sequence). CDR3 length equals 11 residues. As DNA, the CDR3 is TGTGCCAGCAGGGCCGGGAATGAGCAGTTCTTC. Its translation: CASRAGNEQFF.

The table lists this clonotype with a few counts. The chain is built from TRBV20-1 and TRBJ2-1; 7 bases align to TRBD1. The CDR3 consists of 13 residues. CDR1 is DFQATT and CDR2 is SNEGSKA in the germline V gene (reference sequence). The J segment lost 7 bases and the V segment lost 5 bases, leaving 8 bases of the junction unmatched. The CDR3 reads CSALQDRVNEQFF. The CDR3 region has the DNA TGCAGTGCTCTTCAAGACAGGGTAAATGAGCAGTTCTTC.

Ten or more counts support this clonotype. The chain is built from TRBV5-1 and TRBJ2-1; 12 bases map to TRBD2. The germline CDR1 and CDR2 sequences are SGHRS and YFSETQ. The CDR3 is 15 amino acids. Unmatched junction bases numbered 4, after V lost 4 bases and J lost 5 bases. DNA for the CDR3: TGCGCCAGCAGCGGACTAGCGGGACTCGACAATGAGCAGTTCTTC. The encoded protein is CASSGLAGLDNEQFF.

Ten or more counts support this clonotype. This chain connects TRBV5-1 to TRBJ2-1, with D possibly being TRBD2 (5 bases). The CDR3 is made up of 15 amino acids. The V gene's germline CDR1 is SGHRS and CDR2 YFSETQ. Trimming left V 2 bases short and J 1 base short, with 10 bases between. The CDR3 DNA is TGCGCCAGCAGCTTAGTTCCGGGATCCTACAATGAGCAGTTCTTC. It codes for CASSLVPGSYNEQFF.

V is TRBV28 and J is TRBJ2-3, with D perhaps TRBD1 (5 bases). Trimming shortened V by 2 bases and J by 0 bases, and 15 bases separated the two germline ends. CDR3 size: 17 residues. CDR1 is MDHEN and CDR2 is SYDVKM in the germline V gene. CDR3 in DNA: TGTGCCAGCAGTTTAACCCTCGACAGAATTAGCACAGATACGCAGTATTTT. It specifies CASSLTLDRISTDTQYF.

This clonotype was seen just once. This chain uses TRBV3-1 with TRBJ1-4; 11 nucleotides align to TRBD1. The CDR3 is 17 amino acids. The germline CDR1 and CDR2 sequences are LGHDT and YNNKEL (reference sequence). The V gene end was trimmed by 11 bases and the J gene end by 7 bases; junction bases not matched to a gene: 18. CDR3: CAFAPSDRGRVGEKLFF. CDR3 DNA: TGTGCCTTCGCCCCCTCGGACAGGGGGCGAGTGGGTGAAAAACTGTTTTTT.

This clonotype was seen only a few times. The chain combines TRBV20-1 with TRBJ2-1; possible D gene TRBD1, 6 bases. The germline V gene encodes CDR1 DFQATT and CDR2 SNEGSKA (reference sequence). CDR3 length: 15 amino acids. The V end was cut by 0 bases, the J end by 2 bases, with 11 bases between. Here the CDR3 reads CSARDLTGPYNEQFF. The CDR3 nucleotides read TGCAGTGCTAGAGATTTGACAGGTCCCTACAATGAGCAGTTCTTC.

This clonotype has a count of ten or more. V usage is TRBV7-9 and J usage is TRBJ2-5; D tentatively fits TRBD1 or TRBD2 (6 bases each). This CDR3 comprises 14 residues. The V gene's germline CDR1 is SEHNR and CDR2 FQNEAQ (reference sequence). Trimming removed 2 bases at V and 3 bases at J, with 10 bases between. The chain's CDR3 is CASSLIGGKETQYF. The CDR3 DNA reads TGTGCCAGCAGCTTAATAGGGGGGAAAGAGACCCAGTACTTC.

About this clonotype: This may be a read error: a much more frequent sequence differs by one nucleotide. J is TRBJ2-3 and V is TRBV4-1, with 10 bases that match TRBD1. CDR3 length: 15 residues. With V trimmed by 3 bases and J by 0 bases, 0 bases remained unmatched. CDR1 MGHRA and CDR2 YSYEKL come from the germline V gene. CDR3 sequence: CASSQGQGSTDTQYF. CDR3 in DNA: TGCGCCAGCAGCCAGGGACAGGGGAGCACAGATACGCAGTATTTT.

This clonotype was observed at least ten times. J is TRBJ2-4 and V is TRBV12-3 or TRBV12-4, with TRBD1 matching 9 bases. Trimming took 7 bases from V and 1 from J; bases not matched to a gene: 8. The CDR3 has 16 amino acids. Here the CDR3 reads CASTQGTGRAKNIQYF. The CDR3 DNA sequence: TGTGCCAGCACCCAGGGGACAGGGAGGGCCAAAAACATTCAGTACTTC.

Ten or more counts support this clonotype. CDR3 bases: TGCAGCGTCGACGGGCCGGGGAAGGGCACAGATACGCAGTATTTT. Its protein is CSVDGPGKGTDTQYF. V is TRBV29-1 and J is TRBJ2-3; D perhaps matches TRBD2 (5 bases). This CDR3 spans 15 amino acids. The germline CDR1 and CDR2 sequences are SQVTM and ANQGSEA. V lost 6 bases and J 1 base, leaving 17 bases between the germline ends.

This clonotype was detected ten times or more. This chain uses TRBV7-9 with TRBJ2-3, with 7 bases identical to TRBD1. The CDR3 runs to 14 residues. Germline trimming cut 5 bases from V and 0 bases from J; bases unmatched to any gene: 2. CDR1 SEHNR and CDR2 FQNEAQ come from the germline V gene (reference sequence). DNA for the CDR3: TGTGCCAGCAGCCCGACAGGGAGCACAGATACGCAGTATTTT. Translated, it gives CASSPTGSTDTQYF.

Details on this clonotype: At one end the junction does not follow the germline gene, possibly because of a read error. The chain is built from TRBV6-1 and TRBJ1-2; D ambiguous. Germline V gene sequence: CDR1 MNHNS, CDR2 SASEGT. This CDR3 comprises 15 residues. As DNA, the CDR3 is TGTGCCGGCAGTGGTGCATTTGTCCTGACCACCGGCTACACCTTC. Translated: CAGSGAFVLTTGYTF.

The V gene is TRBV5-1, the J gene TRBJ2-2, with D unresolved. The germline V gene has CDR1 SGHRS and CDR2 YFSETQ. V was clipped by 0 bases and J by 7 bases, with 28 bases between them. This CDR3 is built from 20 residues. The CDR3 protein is CASSLEERSPYQSSGGELFF. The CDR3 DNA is TGCGCCAGCAGCTTGGAGGAGAGAAGTCCATACCAATCTTCCGGCGGGGAGCTGTTTTTT.

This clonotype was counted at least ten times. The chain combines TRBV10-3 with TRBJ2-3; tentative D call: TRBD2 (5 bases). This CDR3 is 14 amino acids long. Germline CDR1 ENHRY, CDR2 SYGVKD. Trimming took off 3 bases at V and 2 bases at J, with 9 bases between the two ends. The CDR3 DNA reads TGTGCCATCAGTGACGGACTTTACACAGATACGCAGTATTTT. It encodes CAISDGLYTDTQYF.

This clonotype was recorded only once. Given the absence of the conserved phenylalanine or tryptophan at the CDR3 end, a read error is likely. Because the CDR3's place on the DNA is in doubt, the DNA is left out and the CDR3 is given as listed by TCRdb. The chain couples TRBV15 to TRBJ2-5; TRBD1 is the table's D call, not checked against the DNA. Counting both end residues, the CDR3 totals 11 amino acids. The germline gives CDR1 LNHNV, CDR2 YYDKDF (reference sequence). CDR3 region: CATSRVAQGEL.

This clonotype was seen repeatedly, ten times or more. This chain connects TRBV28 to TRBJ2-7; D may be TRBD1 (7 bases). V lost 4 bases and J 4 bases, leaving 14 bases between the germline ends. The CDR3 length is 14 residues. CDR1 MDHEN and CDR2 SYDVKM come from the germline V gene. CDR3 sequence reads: CASSSDRTKYEQYF. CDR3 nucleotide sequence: TGTGCCAGCAGTTCGGACAGGACTAAATACGAGCAGTACTTC.

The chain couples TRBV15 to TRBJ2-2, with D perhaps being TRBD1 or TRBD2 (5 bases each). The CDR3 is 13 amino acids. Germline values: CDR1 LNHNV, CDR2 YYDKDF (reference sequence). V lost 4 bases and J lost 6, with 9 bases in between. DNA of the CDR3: TGTGCCACCAGCAAGGGGACGGCCGGGGAGCTGTTTTTT. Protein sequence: CATSKGTAGELFF.